A single sample gave rise to the 21 T cell receptor beta chains below, sequenced in a study of T-cell memory formation after mild COVID-19. TCRdb reprocessed the 5' RACE reads via MiXCR and lists one record per CDR3 protein. The repertoire holds a few hundred thousand distinct CDR3 sequences, with about a fifth as singletons. Sequencing input: PBMCs or a T cell subset sorted from them (not recorded which). Every receptor here comes from an adult woman who had mild COVID-19 (a few samples of this study predate the infection). Cell type and time point are not known.

V gene TRBV28 combines with J gene TRBJ2-1, with TRBD1 matching 10 bases. CDR1 is MDHEN and CDR2 is SYDVKM in the germline V gene. The J segment lost 8 bases and the V segment lost 3 bases, leaving 7 bases of the junction unmatched. The CDR3 contains 15 residues. The CDR3 DNA reads TGTGCCAGCAGTTTGGGGGGACAGGGGAGTTATGAGCAGTTCTTC. Amino acids: CASSLGGQGSYEQFF.

There are a few counts of this clonotype. This chain uses TRBV6-5 with TRBJ1-4, with D unclear. CDR1 is MNHEY, CDR2 SVGAGI, per germline. The CDR3 runs 11 residues. V lost 8 bases to trimming and J lost 7 bases, with 8 bases between them. CDR3: CASRSGEKLFF. Written as DNA, the CDR3 is TGTGCCAGCCGTTCCGGTGAAAAACTGTTTTTT.

This clonotype turned up a few times. V and J are TRBV7-6 and TRBJ2-5; D is possibly TRBD2 (5 bases). Germline assignment: CDR1 SGHVS and CDR2 FNYEAQ. Deletions cut 4 bases from V and 5 bases from J, with 11 bases between. CDR3 length: 13 amino acids. CDR3 DNA sequence: TGTGCCAGCAGCTCCGCGGGTGAGGAGACCCAGTACTTC. The encoded protein is CASSSAGEETQYF.

The chain uses TRBV4-2 and TRBJ1-1, with D perhaps matching TRBD1 (5 bases). The CDR3 extends over 13 amino acids. CDR1 and CDR2 from the germline V gene are LGHNA and YNFKEQ. V lost 0 bases to trimming and J lost 10 bases, with 12 bases between them. The CDR3 here is CASSQDLGEGAFF. As DNA, the CDR3 is TGTGCCAGCAGCCAAGATCTGGGGGAGGGAGCTTTCTTT.

This clonotype was detected a few times. The V call is TRBV28, the J call TRBJ2-2; no reliable D call. The V end was cut by 4 bases, the J end by 1 base, with 10 bases between. The CDR3 totals 15 residues. Germline CDR1 reads MDHEN; CDR2 reads SYDVKM. The CDR3 DNA follows: TGTGCCAGCAGTTCTTCCGGCCGGAACACCGGGGAGCTGTTTTTT. This codes for CASSSSGRNTGELFF.

Only a few counts were recorded for this clonotype. CDR3 residues: CASSLVGDSGVDTQYF. DNA of the CDR3: TGCGCCAGCAGCTTGGTGGGGGACTCCGGGGTCGATACGCAGTATTTT. The chain is built from TRBV5-1 and TRBJ2-3, with D possibly TRBD2 on 6 matching bases. Trimming took off 0 bases at V and 6 bases at J, with 17 bases between the two ends. The CDR3 runs to 16 residues. Germline CDR1 and CDR2: SGHRS and YFSETQ. The variable domain in full, completed from reference TRBV5-1 and TRBJ2-3, reads KAGVTQTPRYLIKTRGQQVTLSCSPISGHRSVSWYQQTPGQGLQFLFEYFSETQRNKGNFPGRFSGRQFSNSRSEMNVSTLELGDSALYLCASSLVGDSGVDTQYFGPGTRLTVL.

This clonotype was seen a handful of times. As DNA, the CDR3 is TGCGCCAGCAGCTTGGATTTTGGTGCTGGGGCCAACGTCCTGACTTTC. Residues: CASSLDFGAGANVLTF. The V and J genes are TRBV5-1 and TRBJ2-6; no clear D. The CDR3 sequence is 16 residues long. Per germline, CDR1 SGHRS and CDR2 YFSETQ. Between the trimmed V and J ends, which lost 0 bases and 2 bases, there was a span of 9 bases.

In the case of this clonotype: The junction departs from germline at one end; a sequencing error may be responsible. The V gene is TRBV27, the J gene TRBJ2-7; weak D call: TRBD2 (5 bases). CDR3 length equals 15 residues. Germline V gene sequence: CDR1 MNHEY, CDR2 SMNVEV (reference sequence). CDR3 in amino acids: CASSLSAGVSSEQYF. The CDR3 DNA is TGTGCCAGCAGTTTATCGGCCGGGGTTTCCTCCGAGCAGTACTTC.

This clonotype was seen many times. The chain joins TRBV12-3 or TRBV12-4 to TRBJ1-6, with a tentative D call TRBD1 (5 bases). The CDR3 is 16 residues long. Between the trimmed V and J ends, which lost 2 bases and 6 bases, there was a span of 14 bases. CDR3 DNA sequence: TGTGCCAGCAGTTTAAATGCGGGGCGGCCTAATTCACCCCTCCACTTT. The encoded protein is CASSLNAGRPNSPLHF.

There are a few counts of this clonotype. This chain joins TRBV12-3 or TRBV12-4 and TRBJ1-4; TRBD1 matches at 8 bases. With 6 bases clipped from V and 8 bases from J, the junction kept 11 bases outside the gene matches. The CDR3 contains 15 residues. The CDR3 region is CASSPRAGGREKLFF. CDR3 nucleotides: TGTGCCAGCAGCCCCAGGGCAGGGGGCCGAGAAAAACTGTTTTTT.

The chain links TRBV6-6 to TRBJ2-5; 7 positions match TRBD1. The CDR3 contains 15 residues. Germline V gene sequence: CDR1 MNHNY, CDR2 SVGAGI (reference sequence). J was trimmed by 4 bases and V by 3 bases; bases with no gene match: 8. CDR3 sequence reads: CASSYLQGSGETQYF. Here the CDR3 DNA reads TGTGCCAGCAGTTATCTACAGGGGTCGGGAGAGACCCAGTACTTC.

The gene calls are TRBV5-6 and TRBJ1-2; TRBD1 matches 9 bases. Per germline, CDR1 SGHDT and CDR2 YYEEEE. Trimming took 4 bases from V and 6 from J; bases not matched to a gene: 7. The CDR3 is 14 residues long. In DNA, the CDR3 is TGTGCCAGCAGCGTGGGGACAGGGATCGATGGCTACACCTTC. Translated, it gives CASSVGTGIDGYTF.

The V and J genes are TRBV5-1 and TRBJ2-7; perhaps TRBD1 as D (7 bases). The V end was cut by 6 bases, the J end by 6 bases, with 19 bases between. CDR1 and CDR2 from the germline V gene are SGHRS and YFSETQ. The CDR3 contains 14 residues. In nucleotides, the CDR3 is TGCGCCAGCATGCGGTTGGAGGGGGCCGGCGAGCAGTACTTC. It yields the protein CASMRLEGAGEQYF.

The chain has TRBV4-1 and TRBJ2-1; possibly TRBD2 for D (6 bases). The CDR3 extends over 13 amino acids. The germline V gene encodes CDR1 MGHRA and CDR2 YSYEKL. V lost 1 base and J lost 12, with 13 bases in between. The CDR3 DNA is TGCGCCAGCAGCCAAGGAAGGGCGGGGTGGCAGTTCTTC. It specifies CASSQGRAGWQFF.

This clonotype has just a few counts. The V call is TRBV27, the J call TRBJ2-7, with 7 bases matching TRBD1. This CDR3 comprises 17 residues. Germline CDR1 MNHEY, CDR2 SMNVEV (reference sequence). The trim removed 5 bases at V and 4 bases at J, leaving 17 bases unmatched. The CDR3 coding sequence is TGTGCCAGCAGTCCCCGACCGACAGGGCTCGGGGTATACGAGCAGTACTTC. This sequence encodes CASSPRPTGLGVYEQYF.

The J gene is TRBJ2-6, the V gene TRBV7-9; 7 positions agree with TRBD1. After removal of 1 base from V and 0 bases from J, the junction contained 6 bases not matched to a gene. Per germline, CDR1 SEHNR and CDR2 FQNEAQ (reference sequence). CDR3 length: 18 amino acids. CDR3 region: CASSLGTGRRSGANVLTF. CDR3 coding DNA: TGTGCCAGCAGCTTAGGGACAGGCCGACGCTCTGGGGCCAACGTCCTGACTTTC.

This chain joins TRBV10-3 and TRBJ1-4, with 7 bases lining up with TRBD1. This CDR3 has 14 residues. V lost 11 bases to trimming and J lost 1 base; unmatched junction nucleotides: 7. Germline V lookup: CDR1 ENHRY, CDR2 SYGVKD. The CDR3 region is CASRNRGTNEKLFF. Here the CDR3 DNA reads TGTGCCTCGCGGAACAGGGGAACTAATGAAAAACTGTTTTTT.

This clonotype was seen a few times. This chain connects TRBV7-9 to TRBJ2-7; 9 nucleotides line up with TRBD1. The V gene's germline CDR1 is SEHNR and CDR2 FQNEAQ (reference sequence). The V gene end was trimmed by 5 bases and the J gene end by 1 base; junction bases not matched to a gene: 6. This CDR3 has 15 residues. DNA for the CDR3: TGTGCCAGCAGCCGGAGGACAGGGGAATCCTACGAGCAGTACTTC. Residues: CASSRRTGESYEQYF.

The chain is built from TRBV5-4 and TRBJ2-5, with TRBD1 matching over 7 bases. From germline, CDR1 is SGHNT and CDR2 YYREEE (reference sequence). V lost 5 bases to trimming and J lost 2 bases; unmatched junction nucleotides: 9. The CDR3 has 15 amino acids. Written as DNA, the CDR3 is TGTGCCAGCAGTCACGGACAGGCCACTCAAGAGACCCAGTACTTC. It codes for CASSHGQATQETQYF. The full variable domain, rest sourced from reference TRBV5-4 and TRBJ2-5, is ETGVTQSPTHLIKTRGQQVTLRCSSQSGHNTVSWYQQALGQGPQFIFQYYREEENGRGNFPPRFSGLQFPNYSSELNVNALELDDSALYLCASSHGQATQETQYFGPGTRLLVL.

The chain uses TRBV7-9 and TRBJ2-5; 8 nucleotides match TRBD2. J was trimmed by 1 base and V by 3 bases; bases with no gene match: 4. From germline, CDR1 is SEHNR and CDR2 FQNEAQ (reference sequence). This CDR3 is 15 amino acids long. The CDR3 here is CASSLGGRPQETQYF. CDR3 DNA sequence: TGTGCCAGCAGCTTGGGCGGGAGGCCCCAAGAGACCCAGTACTTC.

This clonotype showed up many times. The chain couples TRBV29-1 to TRBJ2-1, with TRBD2 matching 9 bases. There are 16 residues in the CDR3. Germline CDR1 reads SQVTM; CDR2 reads ANQGSEA. V lost 0 bases to trimming and J lost 6 bases; unmatched junction nucleotides: 9. Here the CDR3 reads CSVEEWLAGTRNEQFF. The CDR3 nucleotides read TGCAGCGTTGAAGAGTGGCTAGCGGGAACCCGCAATGAGCAGTTCTTC.